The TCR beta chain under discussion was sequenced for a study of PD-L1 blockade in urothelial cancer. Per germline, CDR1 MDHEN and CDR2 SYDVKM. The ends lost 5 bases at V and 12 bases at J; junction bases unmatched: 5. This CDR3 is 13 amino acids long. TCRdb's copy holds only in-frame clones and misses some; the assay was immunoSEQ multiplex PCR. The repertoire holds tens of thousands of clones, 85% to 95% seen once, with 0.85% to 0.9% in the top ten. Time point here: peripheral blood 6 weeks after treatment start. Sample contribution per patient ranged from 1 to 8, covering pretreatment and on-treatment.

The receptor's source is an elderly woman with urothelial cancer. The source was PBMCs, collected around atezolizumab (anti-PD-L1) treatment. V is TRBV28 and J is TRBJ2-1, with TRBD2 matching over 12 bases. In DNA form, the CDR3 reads TGTGCCAGCAGTCCTCCTAGCGGGAGGGGGCAGTTCTTC. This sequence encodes CASSPPSGRGQFF.